This note documents a single T cell receptor beta chain sequence. Its antigen is not identified. The CDR3 contains 13 residues. Germline CDR1 GTSNPN, CDR2 SVGIG (reference sequence). This record belongs to a study of metastatic and nonmetastatic thyroid tumors. Whole-study context: Thyroid patients, malignant and benign, had repertoires compared across blood and tumor or nodule tissue. Study-level findings and limits: As reported, TCR beta diversity in blood and tumor was significantly higher in malignant thyroid tumors than in benign nodules.

Patients were all untreated before their thyroid surgery. Original data processing: CDR3 was compared across clinicopathological groups, and the resulting differences were used to build a distant-metastasis classifier for papillary thyroid cancer. TCRdb re-called clones from the PCR reads using MiXCR. The V and J calls here are based on TCRdb, not the publication. The sample contains about 20,000 clones, 15% to 18% of which appear only once. This sequence was found in a female donor with papillary thyroid cancer or a benign thyroid nodule (not recorded which). Some clones in this sample may be carry-over from other donors' samples. Sequencing was carried out using blood. J is TRBJ1-4 and V is TRBV30; tentative D call: TRBD1 (5 bases). The CDR3 DNA sequence: TGTGCTATGACGACAGCAACTAATGAAAAACTGTTTTTT. This sequence encodes CAMTTATNEKLFF.